Detailed here is one TCR beta chain. The record originates from a study of blood T cell repertoires in COVID-19. Study summary: The United States, Italy and Spain provided the acute and convalescent COVID-19 samples.

V lost 2 bases, J lost 1 base, and 3 bases stayed unmatched. Germline values: CDR1 SGHNT, CDR2 YYREEE (reference sequence). This CDR3 has 15 residues. The protocol was immunoSEQ multiplex PCR, while the TCRdb copy is restricted to in-frame clones and leaves out a portion. The table lists roughly 220,000 clones, around 86% of them singletons. The TCR comes from a woman aged 50 to 60 with COVID-19, enrolled during active disease. This sequence joins TRBV5-4 and TRBJ2-3; 8 nucleotides match TRBD1. Material for sequencing was peripheral blood. CDR3 loop: CASSLATGGTDTQYF. The CDR3 nucleotides are TGTGCCAGCAGCTTAGCGACAGGGGGCACAGATACGCAGTATTTT.